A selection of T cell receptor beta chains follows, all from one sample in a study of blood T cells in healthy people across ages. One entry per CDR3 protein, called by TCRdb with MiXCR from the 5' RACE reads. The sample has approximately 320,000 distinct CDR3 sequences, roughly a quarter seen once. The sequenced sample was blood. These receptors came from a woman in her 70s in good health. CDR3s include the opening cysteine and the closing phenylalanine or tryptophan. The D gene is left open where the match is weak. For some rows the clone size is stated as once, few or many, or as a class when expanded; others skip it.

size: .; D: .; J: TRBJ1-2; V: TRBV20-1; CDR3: CSGPRNYGYTF; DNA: TGCAGTGGTCCACGGAACTATGGCTACACCTTC
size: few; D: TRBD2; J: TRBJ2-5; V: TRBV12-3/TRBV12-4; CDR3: CASSHNRLAGETQYF; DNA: TGTGCCAGCAGCCACAATCGACTAGCGGGAGAGACCCAGTACTTC
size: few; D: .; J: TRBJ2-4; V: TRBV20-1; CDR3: CSTVWADKNIQYF; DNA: TGCAGTACCGTTTGGGCCGACAAAAACATTCAGTACTTC
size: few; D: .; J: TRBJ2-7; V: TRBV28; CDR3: CDSSLRQSPEQYF; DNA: TGTGACAGCAGTTTACGGCAATCCCCCGAGCAGTACTTC
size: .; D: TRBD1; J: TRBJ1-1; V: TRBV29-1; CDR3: CSVARDRNTEAFF; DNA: TGCAGCGTTGCCCGGGACAGGAACACTGAAGCTTTCTTT
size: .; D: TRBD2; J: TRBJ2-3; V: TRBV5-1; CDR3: CASSKELAGTGTDTQYF; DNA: TGCGCCAGCAGCAAAGAGCTAGCGGGAACCGGCACAGATACGCAGTATTTT
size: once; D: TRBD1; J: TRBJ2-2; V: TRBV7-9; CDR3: CASSLPGGFTGELFF; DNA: TGTGCCAGCAGCTTACCAGGGGGCTTCACCGGGGAGCTGTTTTTT
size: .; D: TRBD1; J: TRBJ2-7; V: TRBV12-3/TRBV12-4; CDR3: CASLTTGGFSEQYF; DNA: TGTGCCAGTCTTACCACAGGGGGCTTCAGCGAGCAGTACTTC
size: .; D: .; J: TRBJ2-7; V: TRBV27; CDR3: CASSLTNPGFSYEQYF; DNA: TGTGCCAGCAGTTTAACTAATCCGGGATTCTCCTACGAGCAGTACTTC
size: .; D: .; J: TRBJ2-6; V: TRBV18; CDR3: CASSPGQTSGANVLTF; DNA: TGTGCCAGCTCACCAGGACAGACCTCTGGGGCCAACGTCCTGACTTTC
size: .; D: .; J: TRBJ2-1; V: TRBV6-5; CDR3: CASSPPFSYNEQFF; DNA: TGTGCCAGCAGCCCCCCGTTCTCCTACAATGAGCAGTTCTTC
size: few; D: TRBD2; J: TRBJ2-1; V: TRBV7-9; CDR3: CASSPGLSNDEQFF; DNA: TGTGCCAGCAGCCCGGGACTATCTAACGATGAGCAGTTCTTC
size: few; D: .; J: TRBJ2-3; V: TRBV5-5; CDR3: CASSSDGFTDTQYF; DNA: TGTGCCAGCAGCTCCGACGGATTCACAGATACGCAGTATTTT
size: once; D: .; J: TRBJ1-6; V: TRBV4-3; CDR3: CASSQDRTNSPLHF; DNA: TGCGCCAGCAGCCAAGACCGGACCAATTCACCCCTCCACTTT
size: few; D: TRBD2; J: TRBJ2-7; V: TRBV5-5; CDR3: CASTPGGLASEQYF; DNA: TGTGCCAGCACCCCGGGGGGGCTAGCAAGCGAGCAGTACTTC
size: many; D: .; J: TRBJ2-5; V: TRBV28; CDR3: CASTQRGSRETQYF; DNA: TGTGCCAGCACTCAGAGGGGATCGAGGGAGACCCAGTACTTC
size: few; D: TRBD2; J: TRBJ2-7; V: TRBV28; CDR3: CASSPTLAVSYEQYF; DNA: TGTGCCAGCAGCCCTACCCTAGCGGTCTCCTACGAGCAGTACTTC
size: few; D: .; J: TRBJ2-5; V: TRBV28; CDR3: CASRLGTWGETQYF; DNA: TGTGCCAGCAGGCTAGGGACCTGGGGAGAGACCCAGTACTTC
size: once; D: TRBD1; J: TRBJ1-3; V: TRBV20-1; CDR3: CSATPGGTGNTIYF; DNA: TGCAGTGCTACACCAGGGGGCACTGGAAACACCATATATTTT
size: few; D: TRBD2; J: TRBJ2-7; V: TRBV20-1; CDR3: CSARGEGGYEQYF; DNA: TGCAGTGCTAGAGGGGAGGGCGGGTACGAGCAGTACTTC
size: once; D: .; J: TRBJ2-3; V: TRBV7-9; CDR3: CASSLVISGTDTQYF; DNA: TGTGCCAGCAGCTTAGTAATTTCAGGAACCGATACGCAGTATTTT
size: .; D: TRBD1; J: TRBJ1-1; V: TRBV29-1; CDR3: CSVMTGPNTEAFF; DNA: TGCAGCGTCATGACAGGGCCGAACACTGAAGCTTTCTTT
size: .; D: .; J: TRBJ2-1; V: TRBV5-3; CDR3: CARSTNIWVMVF; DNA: TGTGCCAGAAGCACAAATATATGGGTCATGGTCTTC
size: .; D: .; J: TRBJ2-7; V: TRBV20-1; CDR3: CSARRGSRSYEQYF; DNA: TGCAGTGCTAGACGGGGTTCGAGAAGCTACGAGCAGTACTTC
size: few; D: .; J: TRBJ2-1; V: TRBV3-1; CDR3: CACSQSHEQCF; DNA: TGTGCCTGCAGCCAATCCCACGAGCAGTGCTTC
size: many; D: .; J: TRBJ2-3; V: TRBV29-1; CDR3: CSVEANGGPESPQYF; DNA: TGCAGCGTTGAAGCTAACGGGGGGCCCGAGTCCCCGCAGTATTTT
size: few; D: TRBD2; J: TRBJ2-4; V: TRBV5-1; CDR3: CASSLAGGGENIQYF; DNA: TGCGCCAGCAGCTTGGCTGGTGGGGGGGAAAACATTCAGTACTTC
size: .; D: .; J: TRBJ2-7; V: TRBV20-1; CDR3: CSARVGGSYEQYF; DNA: TGCAGTGCTAGAGTTGGCGGATCCTACGAGCAGTACTTC
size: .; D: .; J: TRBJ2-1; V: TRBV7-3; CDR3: CASSLGSPNEQFF; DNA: TGTGCCAGCAGCCTGGGGAGTCCCAATGAGCAGTTCTTC
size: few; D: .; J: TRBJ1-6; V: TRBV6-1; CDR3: CASSTANSPLHF; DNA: TGTGCCAGCAGTACAGCTAATTCACCCCTCCACTTT
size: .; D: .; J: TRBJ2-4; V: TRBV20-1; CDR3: CSATRGVAKNIQYF; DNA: TGCAGTGCTACCAGGGGGGTAGCCAAAAACATTCAGTACTTC
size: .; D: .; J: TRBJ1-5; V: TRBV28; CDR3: CASSPLSVSNQPQHF; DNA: TGTGCCAGCAGTCCCTTGAGCGTTAGCAATCAGCCCCAGCATTTT
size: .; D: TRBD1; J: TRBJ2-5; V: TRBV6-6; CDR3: CASSTPGQAGGKTQYF; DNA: TGTGCCAGCAGTACACCGGGACAGGCAGGGGGGAAGACCCAGTACTTC
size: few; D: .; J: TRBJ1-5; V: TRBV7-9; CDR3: CASSSGRDQPQHF; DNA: TGTGCCAGCAGCTCCGGACGGGATCAGCCCCAGCATTTT
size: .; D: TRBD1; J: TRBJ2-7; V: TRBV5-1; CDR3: CASSLSPDRETYEQYF; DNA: TGCGCCAGCAGCTTGTCTCCGGACAGGGAGACCTACGAGCAGTACTTC
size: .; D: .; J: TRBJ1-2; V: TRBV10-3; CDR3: CATSSVLLYGYTF; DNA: TGTGCCACCTCCTCGGTTTTGCTCTATGGCTACACCTTC